A selection of T cell receptor beta chains follows, all from one sample in a study of neurological immune-mediated disorders. Each CDR3 protein gets one entry after TCRdb re-called the 5' RACE reads with MiXCR. The sample lists 95,000 to 150,000 distinct CDR3 sequences, about 3.4% occurring once. The sequencing input was PBMCs. These receptors all come from a woman in her twenties or thirties with multiple sclerosis. Each CDR3 is given without its conserved first and last residue.

V,J,CDR3
TRBV5-6,TRBJ2-3,ASSLGGAAASTDTQY
TRBV12-3/TRBV12-4,TRBJ2-3,ASRGLAGITDTQY
TRBV7-8,TRBJ2-1,ASSPRPRQVNEQF
TRBV20-1,TRBJ2-7,SASEASYEQY
TRBV11-2,TRBJ2-5,ASSQETQY
TRBV3-1,TRBJ1-1,ASSPQLQGKAEAF
TRBV21-1,TRBJ1-1,ASSKVLRGPGGADTEAF
TRBV12-3/TRBV12-4,TRBJ1-4,ASSSSNEKLF
TRBV6-5,TRBJ2-1,ASAGGSIDEQF
TRBV7-9,TRBJ2-3,ASSPPRLAGEWDTQY
TRBV11-2,TRBJ2-1,ASSLGQGLVNEQF
TRBV4-1,TRBJ2-5,ASSPGRQGMETQY
TRBV18,TRBJ1-2,ASSPPTAIRNYGYT
TRBV5-1,TRBJ2-2,ASSLARGGPRELF
TRBV15,TRBJ2-1,ATSRFGTSGRLGYNEQF
TRBV18,TRBJ1-2,ASSTGQYGYT
TRBV20-1,TRBJ2-7,SAMPSGASPYEQY
TRBV14,TRBJ2-1,ASSQDSGATYNEQF
TRBV12-3/TRBV12-4,TRBJ2-7,ASSPRDIYEQY
TRBV7-2,TRBJ2-1,ASSPQGGFGEQF
TRBV24-1,TRBJ2-2,ATSDTYRGTGELF
TRBV20-1,TRBJ2-3,SARAHTDTQY
TRBV7-2,TRBJ2-3,ASSLIPDTQY
TRBV5-1,TRBJ2-3,ASSLYPGRGTDTQY
TRBV20-1,TRBJ2-3,SASAVLADTQY
TRBV5-6,TRBJ2-6,ASSLGQGAADGANVLT
TRBV15,TRBJ2-5,ATSRDLGGAETQY
TRBV9,TRBJ2-1,ASSETSGASNEQF
TRBV7-9,TRBJ1-1,ASSSGIILNTEAF
TRBV24-1,TRBJ2-1,ATSDPLSNEQF
TRBV14,TRBJ1-4,ASSQSPGTYNEKLF